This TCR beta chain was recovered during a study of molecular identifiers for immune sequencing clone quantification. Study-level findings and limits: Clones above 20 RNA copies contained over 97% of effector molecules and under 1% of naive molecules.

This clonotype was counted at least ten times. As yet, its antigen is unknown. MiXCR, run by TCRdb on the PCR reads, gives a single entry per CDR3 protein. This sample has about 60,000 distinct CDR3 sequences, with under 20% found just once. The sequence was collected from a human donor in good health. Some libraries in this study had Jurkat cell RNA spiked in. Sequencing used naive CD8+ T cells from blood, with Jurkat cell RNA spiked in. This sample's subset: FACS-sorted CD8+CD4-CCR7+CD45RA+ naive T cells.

CDR3 in amino acids: CASSYSWEEQFF. CDR3 bases: TGTGCCAGCAGTTATTCGTGGGAGGAGCAGTTCTTC. The chain has TRBV6-6 and TRBJ2-1, with D perhaps matching TRBD2 (5 bases). The ends were cut back, 3 bases at V and 10 bases at J, with 10 bases in the middle. Germline V gives CDR1 MNHNY, CDR2 SVGAGI (reference sequence). This CDR3 region has 12 residues.